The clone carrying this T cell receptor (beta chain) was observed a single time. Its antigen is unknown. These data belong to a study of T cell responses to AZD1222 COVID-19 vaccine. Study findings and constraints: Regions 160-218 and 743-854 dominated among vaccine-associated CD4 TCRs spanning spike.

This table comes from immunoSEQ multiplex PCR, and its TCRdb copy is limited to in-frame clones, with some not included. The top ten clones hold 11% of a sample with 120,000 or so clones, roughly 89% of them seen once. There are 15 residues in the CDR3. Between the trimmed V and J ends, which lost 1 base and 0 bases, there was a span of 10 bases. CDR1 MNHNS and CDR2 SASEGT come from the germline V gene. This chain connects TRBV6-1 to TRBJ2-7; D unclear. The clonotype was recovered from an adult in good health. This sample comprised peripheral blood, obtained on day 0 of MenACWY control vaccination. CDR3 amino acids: CASSEEWMSSYEQYF. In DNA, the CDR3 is TGTGCCAGCAGTGAAGAGTGGATGAGCTCCTACGAGCAGTACTTC.